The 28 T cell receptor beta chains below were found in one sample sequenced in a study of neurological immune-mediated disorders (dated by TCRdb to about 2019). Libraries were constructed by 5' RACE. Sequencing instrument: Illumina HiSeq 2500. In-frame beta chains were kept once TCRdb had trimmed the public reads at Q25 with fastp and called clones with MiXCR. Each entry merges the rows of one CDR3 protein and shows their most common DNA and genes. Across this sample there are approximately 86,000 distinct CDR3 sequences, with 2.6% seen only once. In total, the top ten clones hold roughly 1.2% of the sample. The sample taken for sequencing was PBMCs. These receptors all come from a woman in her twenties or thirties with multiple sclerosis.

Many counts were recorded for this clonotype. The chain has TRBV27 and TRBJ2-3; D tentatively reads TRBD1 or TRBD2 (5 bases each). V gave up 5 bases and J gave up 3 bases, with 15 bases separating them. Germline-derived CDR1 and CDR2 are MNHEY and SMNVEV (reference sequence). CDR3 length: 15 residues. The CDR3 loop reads CASSPMAGTTDTQYF. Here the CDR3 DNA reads TGTGCCAGCAGTCCGATGGCCGGGACGACAGATACGCAGTATTTT.

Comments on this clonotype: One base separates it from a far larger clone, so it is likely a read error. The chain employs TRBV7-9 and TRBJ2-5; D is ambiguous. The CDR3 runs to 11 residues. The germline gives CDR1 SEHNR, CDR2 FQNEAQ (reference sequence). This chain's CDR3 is CDSSSQETQYF. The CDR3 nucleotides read TGTGACAGCAGCTCACAAGAGACCCAGTACTTC.

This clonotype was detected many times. The CDR3 spells CASSLVAVGPGLYGYTF. CDR3 nucleotides: TGTGCCAGCAGTTTGGTCGCAGTAGGTCCCGGACTCTATGGCTACACCTTC. The V and J genes are TRBV27 and TRBJ1-2; D is unclear. Trimming removed 3 bases at V and 4 bases at J, with 21 bases between. The CDR3 consists of 17 residues. Per the germline V gene, CDR1 is MNHEY and CDR2 is SMNVEV (reference sequence).

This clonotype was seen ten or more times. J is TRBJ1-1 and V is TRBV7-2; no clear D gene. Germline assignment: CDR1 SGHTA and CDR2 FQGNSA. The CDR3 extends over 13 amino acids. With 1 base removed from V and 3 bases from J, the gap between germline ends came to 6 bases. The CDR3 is CASSLGGDTEAFF. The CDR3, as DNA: TGTGCCAGCAGCTTAGGTGGTGACACTGAAGCTTTCTTT. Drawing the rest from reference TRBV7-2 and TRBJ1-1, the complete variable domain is GAGVSQSPSNKVTEKGKDVELRCDPISGHTALYWYRQSLGQGLEFLIYFQGNSAPDKSGLPSDRFSAERTGGSVSTLTIQRTQQEDSAVYLCASSLGGDTEAFFGQGTRLTVV.

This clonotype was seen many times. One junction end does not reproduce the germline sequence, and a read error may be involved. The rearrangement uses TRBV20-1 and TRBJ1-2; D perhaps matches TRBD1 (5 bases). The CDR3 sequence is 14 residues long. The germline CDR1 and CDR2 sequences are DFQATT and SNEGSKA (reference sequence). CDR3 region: CGATNPAGGGGYTF. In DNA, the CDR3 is TGCGGTGCTACCAACCCAGCGGGGGGAGGTGGCTACACCTTC.

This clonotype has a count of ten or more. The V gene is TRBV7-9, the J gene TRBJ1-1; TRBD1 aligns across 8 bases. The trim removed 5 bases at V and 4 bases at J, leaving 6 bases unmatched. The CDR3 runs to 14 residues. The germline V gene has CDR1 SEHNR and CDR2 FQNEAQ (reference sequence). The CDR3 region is CASSPIQGGTEAFF. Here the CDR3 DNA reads TGTGCCAGCAGCCCCATACAGGGGGGCACTGAAGCTTTCTTT.

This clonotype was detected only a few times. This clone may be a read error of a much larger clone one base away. The CDR3 DNA follows: TGTGCCAGCAGTACCCCCGATAACTATGGCTACACCTTC. As protein: CASSTPDNYGYTF. The rearrangement links TRBV28 to TRBJ1-2; D call uncertain. The germline V and J ends were trimmed by 5 bases and 1 base, with 8 bases remaining between them. This CDR3 region has 13 residues. Germline values: CDR1 MDHEN, CDR2 SYDVKM.

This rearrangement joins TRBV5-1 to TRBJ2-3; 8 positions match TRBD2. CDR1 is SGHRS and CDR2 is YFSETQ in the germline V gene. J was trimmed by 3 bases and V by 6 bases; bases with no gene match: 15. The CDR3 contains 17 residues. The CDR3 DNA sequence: TGCGCCAGCAAAGAACGGGAGGGCCTGGGTAGGACAGATACGCAGTATTTT. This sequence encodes CASKEREGLGRTDTQYF.

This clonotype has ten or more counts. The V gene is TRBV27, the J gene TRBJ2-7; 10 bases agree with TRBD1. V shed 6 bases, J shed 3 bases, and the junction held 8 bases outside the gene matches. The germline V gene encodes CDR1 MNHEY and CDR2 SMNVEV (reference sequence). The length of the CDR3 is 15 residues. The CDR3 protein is CASRTPGQGYYEQYF. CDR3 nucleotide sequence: TGTGCCAGCAGAACACCGGGACAGGGGTACTACGAGCAGTACTTC.

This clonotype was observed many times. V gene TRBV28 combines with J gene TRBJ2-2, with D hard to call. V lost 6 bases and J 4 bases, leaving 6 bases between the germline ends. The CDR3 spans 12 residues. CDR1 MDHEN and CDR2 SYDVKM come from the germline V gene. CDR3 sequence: CASSRSTGELFF. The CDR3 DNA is TGTGCCAGCAGCCGCAGCACCGGGGAGCTGTTTTTT.

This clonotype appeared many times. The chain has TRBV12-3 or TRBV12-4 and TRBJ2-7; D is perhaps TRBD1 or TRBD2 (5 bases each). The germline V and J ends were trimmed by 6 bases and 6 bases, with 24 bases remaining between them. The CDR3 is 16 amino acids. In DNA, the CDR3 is TGTGCCAGCAGCCCTGATCACGGGACCGCGAGTTTCGAGCAGTACTTC. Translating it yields CASSPDHGTASFEQYF.

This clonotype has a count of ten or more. The CDR3 DNA is TGTGCCAGCAGCCAAAGGATGAACAATGAGCAGTTCTTC. Its translation: CASSQRMNNEQFF. The rearrangement uses TRBV14 and TRBJ2-1; D is undetermined. Deletions cut 2 bases from V and 5 bases from J, with 7 bases between. In germline, CDR1 is SGHDN, CDR2 FVKESK. The CDR3 totals 13 residues.

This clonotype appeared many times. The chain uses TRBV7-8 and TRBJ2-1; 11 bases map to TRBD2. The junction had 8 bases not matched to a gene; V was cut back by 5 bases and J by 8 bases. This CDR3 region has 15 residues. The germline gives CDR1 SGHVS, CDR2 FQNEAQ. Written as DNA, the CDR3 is TGTGCCAGCAGCCGTAGCGGGAGGGCCGCGGATGAGCAGTTCTTC. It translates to CASSRSGRAADEQFF.

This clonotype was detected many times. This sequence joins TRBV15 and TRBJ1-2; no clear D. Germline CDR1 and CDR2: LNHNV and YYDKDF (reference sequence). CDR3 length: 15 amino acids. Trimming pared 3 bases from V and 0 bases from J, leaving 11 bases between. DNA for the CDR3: TGTGCCACCAGCAGGTATCTGGGTCCTAACTATGGCTACACCTTC. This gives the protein CATSRYLGPNYGYTF.

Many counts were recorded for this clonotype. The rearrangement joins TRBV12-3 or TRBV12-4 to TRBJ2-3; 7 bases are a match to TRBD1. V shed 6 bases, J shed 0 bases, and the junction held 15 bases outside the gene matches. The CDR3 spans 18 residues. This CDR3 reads CASSPGQTFASSTDTQYF. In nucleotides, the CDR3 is TGTGCCAGCAGCCCGGGACAGACTTTTGCCTCTAGCACAGATACGCAGTATTTT.

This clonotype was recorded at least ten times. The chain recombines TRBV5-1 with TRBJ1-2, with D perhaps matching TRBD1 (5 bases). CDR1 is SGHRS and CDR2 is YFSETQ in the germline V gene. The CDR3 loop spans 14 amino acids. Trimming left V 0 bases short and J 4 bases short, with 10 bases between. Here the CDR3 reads CASSLAEGVYGYTF. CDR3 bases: TGCGCCAGCAGCTTGGCCGAAGGGGTCTATGGCTACACCTTC. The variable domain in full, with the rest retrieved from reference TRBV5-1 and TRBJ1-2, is KAGVTQTPRYLIKTRGQQVTLSCSPISGHRSVSWYQQTPGQGLQFLFEYFSETQRNKGNFPGRFSGRQFSNSRSEMNVSTLELGDSALYLCASSLAEGVYGYTFGSGTRLTVV.

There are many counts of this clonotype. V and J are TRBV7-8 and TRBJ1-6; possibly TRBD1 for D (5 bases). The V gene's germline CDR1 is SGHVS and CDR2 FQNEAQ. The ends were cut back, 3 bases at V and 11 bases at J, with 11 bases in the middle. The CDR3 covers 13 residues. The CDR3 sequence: CASSFRDPAPLHF. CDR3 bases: TGTGCCAGCAGCTTCAGGGATCCTGCACCCCTCCACTTT. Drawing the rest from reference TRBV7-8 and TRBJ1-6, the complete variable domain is GAGVSQSPRYKVAKRGQDVALRCDPISGHVSLFWYQQALGQGPEFLTYFQNEAQLDKSGLPSDRFFAERPEGSVSTLKIQRTQQEDSAVYLCASSFRDPAPLHFGNGTRLTVT.

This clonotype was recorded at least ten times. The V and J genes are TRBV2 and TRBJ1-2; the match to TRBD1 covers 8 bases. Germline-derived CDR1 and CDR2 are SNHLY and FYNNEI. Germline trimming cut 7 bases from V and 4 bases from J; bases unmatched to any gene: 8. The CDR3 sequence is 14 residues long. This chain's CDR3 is CASTEGTGVYGYTF. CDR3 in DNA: TGTGCCAGCACGGAGGGGACAGGTGTCTATGGCTACACCTTC.

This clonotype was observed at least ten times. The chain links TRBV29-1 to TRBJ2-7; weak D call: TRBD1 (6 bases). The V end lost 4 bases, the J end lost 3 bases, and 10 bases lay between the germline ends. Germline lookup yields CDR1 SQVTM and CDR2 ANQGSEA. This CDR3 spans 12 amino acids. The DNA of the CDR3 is TGCAGCGTTGGGGACACACTCTACGAGCAGTACTTC. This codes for CSVGDTLYEQYF.

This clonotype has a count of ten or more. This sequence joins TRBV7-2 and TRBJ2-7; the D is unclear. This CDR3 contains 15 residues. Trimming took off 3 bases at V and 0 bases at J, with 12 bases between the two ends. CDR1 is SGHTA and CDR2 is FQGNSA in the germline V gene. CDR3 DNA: TGTGCCAGCAGCTTCAGCGCCCAGAGCTCCTACGAGCAGTACTTC. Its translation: CASSFSAQSSYEQYF.

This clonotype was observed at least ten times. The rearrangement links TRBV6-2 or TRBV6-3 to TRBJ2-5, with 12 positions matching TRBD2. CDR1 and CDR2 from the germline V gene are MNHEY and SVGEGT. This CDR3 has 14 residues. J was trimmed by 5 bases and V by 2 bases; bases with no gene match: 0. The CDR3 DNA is TGTGCCAGCAGTTACCTAGCGGGAGGGGAGACCCAGTACTTC. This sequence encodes CASSYLAGGETQYF.

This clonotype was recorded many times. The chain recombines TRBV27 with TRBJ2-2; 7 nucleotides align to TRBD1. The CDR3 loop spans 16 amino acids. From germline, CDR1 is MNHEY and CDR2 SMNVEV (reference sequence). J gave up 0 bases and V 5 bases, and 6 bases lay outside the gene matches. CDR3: CASSLRTGANTGELFF. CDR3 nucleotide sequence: TGTGCCAGCAGTCTCCGGACAGGAGCGAACACCGGGGAGCTGTTTTTT.

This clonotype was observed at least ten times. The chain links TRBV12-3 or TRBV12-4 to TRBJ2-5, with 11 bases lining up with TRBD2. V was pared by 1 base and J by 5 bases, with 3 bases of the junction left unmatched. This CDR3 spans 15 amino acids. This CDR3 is CASSLGLAGTETQYF. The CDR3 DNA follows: TGTGCCAGCAGTTTAGGACTAGCGGGAACTGAGACCCAGTACTTC.

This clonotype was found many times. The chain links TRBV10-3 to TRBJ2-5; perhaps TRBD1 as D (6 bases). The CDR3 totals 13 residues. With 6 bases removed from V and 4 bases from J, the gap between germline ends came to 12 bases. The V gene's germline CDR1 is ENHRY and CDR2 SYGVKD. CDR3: CAIRGTGLETQYF. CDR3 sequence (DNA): TGTGCCATCAGGGGAACAGGGTTAGAGACCCAGTACTTC.

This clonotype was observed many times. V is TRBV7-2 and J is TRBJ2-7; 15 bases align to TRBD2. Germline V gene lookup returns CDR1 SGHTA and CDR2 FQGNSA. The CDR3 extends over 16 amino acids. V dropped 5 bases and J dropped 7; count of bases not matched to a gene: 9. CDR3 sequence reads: CASSPGLAGGYEEQYF. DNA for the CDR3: TGTGCCAGCAGCCCGGGACTAGCGGGAGGATACGAGGAGCAGTACTTC.

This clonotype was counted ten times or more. The CDR3 spells CASSALRGARVNTEAFF. The CDR3 nucleotides are TGTGCCAGCAGCGCCCTTAGGGGGGCCCGGGTGAACACTGAAGCTTTCTTT. This chain uses TRBV7-8 with TRBJ1-1; weak D call: TRBD1 (6 bases). Trimming pared 5 bases from V and 0 bases from J, leaving 19 bases between. Germline loops: CDR1 SGHVS, CDR2 FQNEAQ. The CDR3 has 17 amino acids.

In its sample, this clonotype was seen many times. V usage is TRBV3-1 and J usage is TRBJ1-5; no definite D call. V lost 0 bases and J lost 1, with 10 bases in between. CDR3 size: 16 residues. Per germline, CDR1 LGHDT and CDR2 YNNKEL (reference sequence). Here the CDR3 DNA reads TGTGCCAGCAGCCAAGATCGCGATATAAGCAATCAGCCCCAGCATTTT. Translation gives CASSQDRDISNQPQHF.

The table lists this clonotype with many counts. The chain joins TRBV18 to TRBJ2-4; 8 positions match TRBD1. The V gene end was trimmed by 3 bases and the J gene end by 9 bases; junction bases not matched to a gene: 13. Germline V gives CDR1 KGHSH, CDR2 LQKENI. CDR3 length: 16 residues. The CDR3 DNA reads TGTGCCAGCTCACCCAGTCCACCAGGGGGCAAGGGCATTCAGTACTTC. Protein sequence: CASSPSPPGGKGIQYF.